Included here is one T cell receptor (beta chain) sequence, with context. No antigen is known for it. The CDR3 is 15 amino acids. Trimming took 2 bases from V and 5 from J; bases not matched to a gene: 7. The germline V gene encodes CDR1 MDHEN and CDR2 SYDVKM. Healthy bone marrow donors made up the donor group. This entry belongs to a study of cytomegalovirus exposure and HLA in healthy donors. Whole-study findings and limits: Later analysis demonstrated an association between a missense DCLRE1C variant and TCR beta V- and J-gene trimming.

Primers included in the PCR were 60 Vbeta and 13 Jbeta primers. The assay was immunoSEQ multiplex PCR, and TCRdb's table has in-frame clones only and misses some. The table records approximately 180,000 clones, approximately 80% of them present only once. The TCR originated in a woman younger than 45 in good health and CMV-seronegative. The genes are TRBV28 and TRBJ2-7; 9 bases agree with TRBD1. The specimen sequenced was PBMCs. CDR3 nucleotides: TGTGCCAGCAGTTTAGCCGGGACAGGGAGGCACGAGCAGTACTTC. Its protein product is CASSLAGTGRHEQYF.